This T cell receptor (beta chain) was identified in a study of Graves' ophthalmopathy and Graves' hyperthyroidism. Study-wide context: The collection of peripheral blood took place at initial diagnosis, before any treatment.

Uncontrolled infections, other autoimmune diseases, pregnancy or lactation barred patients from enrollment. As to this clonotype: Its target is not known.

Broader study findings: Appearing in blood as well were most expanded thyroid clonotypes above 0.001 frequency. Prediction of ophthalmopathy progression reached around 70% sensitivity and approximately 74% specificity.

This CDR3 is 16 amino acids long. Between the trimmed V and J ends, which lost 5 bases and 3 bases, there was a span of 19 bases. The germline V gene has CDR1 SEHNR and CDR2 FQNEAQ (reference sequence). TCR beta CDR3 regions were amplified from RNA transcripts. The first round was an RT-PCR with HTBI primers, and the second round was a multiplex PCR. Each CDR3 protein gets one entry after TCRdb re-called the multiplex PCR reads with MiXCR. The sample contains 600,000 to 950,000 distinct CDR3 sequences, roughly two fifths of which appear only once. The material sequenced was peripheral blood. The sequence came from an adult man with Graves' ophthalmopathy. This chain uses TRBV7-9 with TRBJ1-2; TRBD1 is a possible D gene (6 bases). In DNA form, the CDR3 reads TGTGCCAGCAGCCCCGGGTCCGGGGGCGCTGACTATGGCTACACCTTC. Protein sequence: CASSPGSGGADYGYTF.